This entry features one T cell receptor (beta chain) sequence. As it was prepared, the TCRbeta library received unique molecular identifiers. TCRdb reanalysed the PCR reads using MiXCR and keeps one entry per CDR3 protein. The sample shows about 500,000 distinct CDR3 sequences, roughly 33% of them seen only once. These data are taken from a study of T-cell reconstitution after alpha-beta-depleted transplantation in children. V was cut by 6 bases and J by 7 bases, with 11 bases left in between. The CDR3 is made up of 12 amino acids. The receptor's source is a human donor who donated a stem cell graft to a child with aplastic anemia. The rearrangement joins TRBV12-3 or TRBV12-4 to TRBJ2-3; D gene ambiguous. The sample consisted of PBMCs from the stem cell graft donor, taken from the stem cell graft. The CDR3 spells CASSPPMNTQYF. The CDR3 DNA is TGTGCCAGCAGCCCACCCATGAATACGCAGTATTTT.